This T cell receptor (beta chain) derives from a study of cytomegalovirus exposure and HLA in healthy donors. The CDR3 has 16 amino acids. Germline assignment: CDR1 LNHNV and CDR2 YYDKDF (reference sequence). Trimming removed 0 bases from V and 3 bases from J, with 9 bases in between. The PCR used 60 Vbeta and 13 Jbeta primers. TCRdb's table, derived via immunoSEQ multiplex PCR, lists solely in-frame clones and lacks some. The sample contains about 150,000 clones, around 77% of which appear only once. Findings of the study overall: Per published reports, the classifier diagnosed cytomegalovirus status with high specificity and sensitivity.

For this clone: Its target is not known. The same CDR3 also results from other DNA sequences found in this sample.

The sequence derives from a woman aged 40-49 years in good health and CMV-seropositive. The material sequenced was PBMCs. The rearrangement links TRBV15 to TRBJ2-6; D unclear. DNA for the CDR3: TGTGCCACCAGCAGAGATAGGAGTGGTGGGGCCAACGTCCTGACTTTC. Amino acids: CATSRDRSGGANVLTF.